This entry lists 18 T cell receptor beta chains sequenced from one sample in a study of T cells after somatic rescue of genetic block. TCRdb's table, derived via immunoSEQ multiplex PCR, lists solely in-frame clones and lacks some. The sample comprises under 150,000 clones, about 90% of which are singletons, and around 1.5% rests with the top ten. Sequenced: peripheral blood mononuclear cells (PBMCs). The receptors were sampled from a woman younger than 35.

The chain links TRBV5-1 to TRBJ2-5; the match to TRBD1 covers 8 bases. The CDR3 has 15 amino acids. CDR1 and CDR2 from the germline V gene are SGHRS and YFSETQ. The V segment lost 0 bases and the J segment 5 bases; nucleotides outside the gene matches: 6. The CDR3 DNA sequence: TGCGCCAGCAGCTTGGGTGGACAGGGATTCGAGACCCAGTACTTC. Translated, it gives CASSLGGQGFETQYF.

The chain couples TRBV18 to TRBJ1-6; 7 bases agree with TRBD1. The CDR3 length is 14 residues. Germline loops: CDR1 KGHSH, CDR2 LQKENI. Unmatched junction bases numbered 5, after V lost 4 bases and J lost 8 bases. CDR3 in amino acids: CASSLRDSDSPLHF. CDR3 in DNA: TGTGCCAGCTCACTGAGGGACAGTGATTCACCCCTCCACTTT.

This chain uses TRBV19 with TRBJ1-1; D is perhaps TRBD1 (5 bases). V lost 5 bases, J lost 4 bases, and 14 bases lay in between. The CDR3 totals 14 residues. The germline V gene has CDR1 LNHDA and CDR2 SQIVND (reference sequence). As DNA, the CDR3 is TGTGCCAGTAGTCCCCACGGGACGGCCACTGAAGCTTTCTTT. It yields the protein CASSPHGTATEAFF.

The chain links TRBV7-2 to TRBJ1-2; no clear D gene. CDR1 SGHTA and CDR2 FQGNSA come from the germline V gene. CDR3 size: 14 residues. The germline V and J ends were trimmed by 4 bases and 6 bases, with 15 bases remaining between them. The DNA for the CDR3 is TGTGCCAGCAGCTCGTACAAGGTAGCGGATGGCTACACCTTC. Translated: CASSSYKVADGYTF.

J is TRBJ1-2 and V is TRBV29-1; D is ambiguous. The CDR3 runs to 10 residues. V lost 7 bases and J 4 bases, leaving 7 bases between the germline ends. In germline, CDR1 is SQVTM, CDR2 ANQGSEA. CDR3 region: CSADIYGYTF. The CDR3 DNA reads as TGCAGCGCTGACATCTATGGCTACACCTTC.

This clone was seen once. V is TRBV5-1 and J is TRBJ1-1, with TRBD1 as a possible D gene (5 bases). Germline V gene data show CDR1 as SGHRS and CDR2 as YFSETQ. With 0 bases removed from V and 4 bases from J, the gap between germline ends came to 13 bases. The CDR3 has 15 residues. CDR3 in amino acids: CASSLAGGLLTEAFF. CDR3 sequence (DNA): TGCGCCAGCAGCTTGGCTGGGGGTCTCCTCACTGAAGCTTTCTTT.

The CDR3 coding sequence is TGTGCCAGCAGCGGAGACGGGGGGATAGGATACGAGCAGTACTTC. The encoded protein is CASSGDGGIGYEQYF. This chain uses TRBV7-2 with TRBJ2-7; 7 bases are shared with TRBD2. Germline CDR1 and CDR2: SGHTA and FQGNSA. The CDR3 totals 15 residues. The V and J ends lost 5 bases and 4 bases, in that order; junction bases with no gene match: 11. The full variable domain, its missing parts supplied by reference TRBV7-2 and TRBJ2-7, is GAGVSQSPSNKVTEKGKDVELRCDPISGHTALYWYRQSLGQGLEFLIYFQGNSAPDKSGLPSDRFSAERTGGSVSTLTIQRTQQEDSAVYLCASSGDGGIGYEQYFGPGTRLTVT.

This CDR3 is CATSRDNDPQRTQYF. Written as DNA, the CDR3 is TGTGCCACCAGCAGAGATAATGATCCCCAGAGGACCCAGTACTTC. This chain links TRBV15 with TRBJ2-5; D ambiguous. The germline V gene has CDR1 LNHNV and CDR2 YYDKDF (reference sequence). The CDR3 is 15 amino acids. With 0 bases removed from V and 7 bases from J, the gap between germline ends came to 15 bases.

J is TRBJ2-1 and V is TRBV4-2; 8 nucleotides line up with TRBD2. Germline V gives CDR1 LGHNA, CDR2 YNFKEQ. This CDR3 spans 16 amino acids. Losses at the gene ends were 3 bases for V and 2 bases for J; bases not matched to a gene: 6. The CDR3 sequence is CASSQAGGAPYNEQFF. CDR3 in DNA: TGTGCCAGCAGCCAGGCCGGGGGGGCCCCCTACAATGAGCAGTTCTTC.

The V call is TRBV7-9, the J call TRBJ1-2; D unclear. CDR3 length equals 13 residues. Germline CDR1 and CDR2: SEHNR and FQNEAQ (reference sequence). V lost 1 base to trimming and J lost 6 bases, with 9 bases between them. CDR3 residues: CASSLGPQDGYTF. CDR3 coding DNA: TGTGCCAGCAGCTTAGGCCCCCAGGATGGCTACACCTTC.

Here the CDR3 reads CASSDLQGKYTGELFF. In DNA, the CDR3 is TGTGCCAGCAGCGACCTACAGGGGAAGTACACCGGGGAGCTGTTTTTT. The genes are TRBV9 and TRBJ2-2; 7 positions agree with TRBD1. Germline V gene data show CDR1 as SGDLS and CDR2 as YYNGEE. The CDR3 has 16 residues. V gave up 3 bases and J gave up 3 bases; unmatched junction bases: 8.

This clone was observed once. This chain links TRBV4-2 with TRBJ2-7, with D maybe TRBD2 (7 bases). The CDR3 spans 14 residues. Germline V gives CDR1 LGHNA, CDR2 YNFKEQ. The ends were cut back, 0 bases at V and 4 bases at J, with 10 bases in the middle. CDR3 protein: CASSQEGGPYEQYF. As DNA, the CDR3 is TGTGCCAGCAGCCAAGAGGGGGGGCCTTACGAGCAGTACTTC.

This clone was seen more than once but under ten times. The chain uses TRBV4-2 and TRBJ1-6; 7 bases are shared with TRBD1. The CDR3 length is 17 residues. Germline CDR1 LGHNA, CDR2 YNFKEQ. V dropped 0 bases and J dropped 7; count of bases not matched to a gene: 9. For the CDR3, the DNA is TGTGCCAGCAGCCAAGATCGCAGGGGGGCTAACAATTCACCCCTCCACTTT. It codes for CASSQDRRGANNSPLHF.

The chain recombines TRBV18 with TRBJ2-7, with 11 bases identical to TRBD1. The CDR3 runs to 15 residues. J was trimmed by 5 bases and V by 6 bases; bases with no gene match: 9. Germline V gives CDR1 KGHSH, CDR2 LQKENI. The CDR3 region has the DNA TGTGCCAGCTCCCCTCGGACAGGGGGCGGAAACGAGCAGTACTTC. It codes for CASSPRTGGGNEQYF.

This chain links TRBV19 with TRBJ1-2; a weak D match, TRBD1 (5 bases). The CDR3 runs 13 residues. Germline CDR1 is LNHDA and CDR2 is SQIVND (reference sequence). The V and J ends lost 5 bases and 5 bases respectively, with 12 bases between them. In nucleotides, the CDR3 is TGTGCCAGTAGTGGTACTCGGGGGTATGGCTACACCTTC. Its translation: CASSGTRGYGYTF.

The chain joins TRBV7-8 to TRBJ1-1, with 7 nucleotides matching TRBD1. V lost 1 base to trimming and J lost 1 base; unmatched junction nucleotides: 3. The germline CDR1 and CDR2 sequences are SGHVS and FQNEAQ. The CDR3 totals 15 residues. The CDR3, as DNA: TGTGCCAGCAGCTTAGGACAGGGCCAGAACACTGAAGCTTTCTTT. Amino acids: CASSLGQGQNTEAFF.

The chain employs TRBV9 and TRBJ1-2; D remains ambiguous. The V gene lost 2 bases and the J gene lost 2 bases, with 10 bases spanning the gap. Germline CDR1 is SGDLS and CDR2 is YYNGEE. The CDR3 is made up of 14 amino acids. CDR3 DNA: TGTGCCAGCAGCGTTGGTTCTGGGAACTATGGCTACACCTTC. It specifies CASSVGSGNYGYTF. The full variable domain, in which reference TRBV9 and TRBJ1-2 provide the parts outside the CDR3, is DSGVTQTPKHLITATGQRVTLRCSPRSGDLSVYWYQQSLDQGLQFLIQYYNGEERAKGNILERFSAQQFPDLHSELNLSSLELGDSALYFCASSVGSGNYGYTFGSGTRLTVV.

V is TRBV4-3 and J is TRBJ2-7, with D possibly matching TRBD1 (6 bases). V was cut by 0 bases and J by 4 bases, with 13 bases left in between. Germline values: CDR1 LGHNA, CDR2 YSLEER. CDR3 size: 15 residues. The CDR3 spells CASSQDEDSSYEQYF. The CDR3 bases are TGCGCCAGCAGCCAAGATGAGGACAGTTCATACGAGCAGTACTTC.